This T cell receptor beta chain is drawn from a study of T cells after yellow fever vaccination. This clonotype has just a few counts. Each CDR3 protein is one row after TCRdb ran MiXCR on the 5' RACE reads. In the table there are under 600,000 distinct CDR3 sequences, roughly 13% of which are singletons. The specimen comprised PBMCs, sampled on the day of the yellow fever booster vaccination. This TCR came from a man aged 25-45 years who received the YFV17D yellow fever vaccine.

CDR3 in DNA: TGTGCCAGCAGTGAATATCCGACAGTTGATGGCTACACCTTC. As protein: CASSEYPTVDGYTF. This chain connects TRBV25-1 to TRBJ1-2, with D perhaps TRBD1 (5 bases). The V gene lost 0 bases and the J gene lost 6 bases, with 11 bases spanning the gap. CDR1 is MGHDK and CDR2 is SYGVNS in the germline V gene. CDR3 length: 14 residues.